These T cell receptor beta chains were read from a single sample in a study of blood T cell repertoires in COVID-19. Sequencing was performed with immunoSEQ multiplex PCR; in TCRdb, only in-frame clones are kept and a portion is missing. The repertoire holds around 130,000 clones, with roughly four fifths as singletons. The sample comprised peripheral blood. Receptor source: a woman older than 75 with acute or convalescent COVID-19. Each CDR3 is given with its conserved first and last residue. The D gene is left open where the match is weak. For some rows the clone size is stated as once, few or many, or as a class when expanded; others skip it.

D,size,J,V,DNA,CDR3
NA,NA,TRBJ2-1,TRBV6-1,TGTGCCAGCAGTGAATACGGGTACTCCTACAATGAGCAGTTCTTC,CASSEYGYSYNEQFF
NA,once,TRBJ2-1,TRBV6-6,TGTGCCAGCAGTCCCTGGGACTCTCGCTCCTACAATGAGCAGTTCTTC,CASSPWDSRSYNEQFF
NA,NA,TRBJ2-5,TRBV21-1,TGTGCCAGCAGCTTCCGAAGACCCGGGACAGGTGCCGGGGAGACCCAGTACTTC,CASSFRRPGTGAGETQYF
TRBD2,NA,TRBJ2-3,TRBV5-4,TGTGCCAGCAGCTTGGGGGGACTAGCGGGAGGGCCGACAGATACGCAGTATTTT,CASSLGGLAGGPTDTQYF
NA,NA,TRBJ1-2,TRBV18,TGTGCCAGCTCACCATACATATTAGGAGATGGCTACACCTTC,CASSPYILGDGYTF
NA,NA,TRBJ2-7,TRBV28,TGTGCCAGCAGTGGGGCCACCCTTGACGAGCAGTACTTC,CASSGATLDEQYF
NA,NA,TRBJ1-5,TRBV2,TGTGCCAGCAGCGACGGGAATAGCAATCAGCCCCAGCATTTT,CASSDGNSNQPQHF
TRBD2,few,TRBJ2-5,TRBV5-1,TGCGCCAGCAGCTTGGGGACTAGCGGGAGGGAGACCCAGTACTTC,CASSLGTSGRETQYF
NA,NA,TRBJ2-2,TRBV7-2,TGTGCCAGCAACTCCCAGGGTAACACCGGGGAGCTGTTTTTT,CASNSQGNTGELFF
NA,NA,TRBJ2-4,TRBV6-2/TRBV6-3,TGTGCCAGCAGCCACGCGGTCAAAAACATTCAGTACTTC,CASSHAVKNIQYF
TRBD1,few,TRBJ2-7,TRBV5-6,TGTGCCAGCACCAGGACAGGGTCCCACTACGAGCAGTACTTC,CASTRTGSHYEQYF
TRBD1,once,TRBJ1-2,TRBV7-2,TGTGCCAGCAGCTTCGACAGGGAACACGGCTACACCTTC,CASSFDREHGYTF
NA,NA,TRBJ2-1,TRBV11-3,TGTGCCAGCAGCTTAAGGGGGAGCTCCTACAATGAGCAGTTCTTC,CASSLRGSSYNEQFF
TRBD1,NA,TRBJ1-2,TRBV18,TGTGCCAGCTCACCCGGACAGGGGGCGGTCTATGGCTACACCTTC,CASSPGQGAVYGYTF
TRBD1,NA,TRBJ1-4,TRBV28,TGTGCCAGTCGCGGGACAGACGCAACTAATGAAAAACTGTTTTTT,CASRGTDATNEKLFF
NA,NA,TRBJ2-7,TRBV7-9,TGTGCCAGCAGCCTTGAATACAACGAGCAGTACTTC,CASSLEYNEQYF
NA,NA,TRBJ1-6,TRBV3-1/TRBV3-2,TGTGCCAGCAGCCACCAGGGGAGTAATTCACCCCTCCACTTT,CASSHQGSNSPLHF
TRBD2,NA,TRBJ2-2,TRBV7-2,TGTGCCAGCAGCCCCACTAGCGGGAGAGGGGAGCTGTTTTTT,CASSPTSGRGELFF
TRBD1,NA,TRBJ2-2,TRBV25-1,TGTGCCAGCAGCCCCGGGACAGGGGTCATCGGGGAGCTGTTTTTT,CASSPGTGVIGELFF
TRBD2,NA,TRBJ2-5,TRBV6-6,TGTGCCAGCAGAGCGGGAGGGCCAATACTTCAAGAGACCCAGTACTTC,CASRAGGPILQETQYF
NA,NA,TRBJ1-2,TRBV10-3,TGTGCCATCGCCCCCACCGGGGACTACTATGGCTACACCTTC,CAIAPTGDYYGYTF
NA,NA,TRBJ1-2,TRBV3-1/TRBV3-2,TGTGCCAGCAGCCAAGACTCCTACGCCCATGGCTACACCTTC,CASSQDSYAHGYTF
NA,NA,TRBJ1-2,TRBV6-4,TGTGCCAGGAAGTCGCTGGAACAGGCCCTTCAAAGCTACACCTTC,CARKSLEQALQSYTF
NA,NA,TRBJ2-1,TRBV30,TGTGCCTGGAGTAATAGCTACTCCTACAATGAGCAGTTCTTC,CAWSNSYSYNEQFF
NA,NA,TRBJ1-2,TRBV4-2,TGTGCCAGCAGCCAAGTATACAGGGAGGGATATGGCTACACCTTC,CASSQVYREGYGYTF
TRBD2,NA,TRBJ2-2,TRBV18,TGTGCCAGCTCACCAAAACTAGCGGGAAACACCGGGGAGCTGTTTTTT,CASSPKLAGNTGELFF
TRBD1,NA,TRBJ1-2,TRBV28,TGTGCCAGCAGTCGGGACAGGGGGCATGGCTACACCTTC,CASSRDRGHGYTF
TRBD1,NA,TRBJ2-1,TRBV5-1,TGCGCCAGCAGCCCCGACAGGGGACTCCACAATGAGCAGTTCTTC,CASSPDRGLHNEQFF
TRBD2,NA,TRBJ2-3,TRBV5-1,TGCGCCAGCAGAATCGGGCCTAGCGGGAGCACAGATACGCAGTATTTT,CASRIGPSGSTDTQYF
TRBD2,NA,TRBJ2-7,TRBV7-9,TGTGCCAGCAGCAGCGGGACTTACTCCTACGAGCAGTACTTC,CASSSGTYSYEQYF
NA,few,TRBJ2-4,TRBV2,TGTGCCAGCAGTGCTCGGCAGGGTGTTTTCGGCAAAAACATTCAGTACTTC,CASSARQGVFGKNIQYF
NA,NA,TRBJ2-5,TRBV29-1,TGCAGCGTTGACGGCGGGGAAAGGGAGACCCAGTACTTC,CSVDGGERETQYF
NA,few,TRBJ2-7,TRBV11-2,TGTGCCAGCAGCTTAGGCCGGTTTAGAGCCTACGAGCAGTACTTC,CASSLGRFRAYEQYF